This T cell receptor (beta chain) was found in a study of beta chain features in type 1 diabetes (dated by TCRdb to between 2017 and 2018). Concerning the study at large: Mean age, gender distribution, total cell number and subset yield were not different between patients and healthy donors. Across all samples, around 99 million sorted cells were examined, and cell number per subset correlated strongly with RNA yield. The study compared the TCRB repertoires of sorted circulating CD4+ T cell subsets in recently diagnosed type 1 diabetes patients with those in matched healthy donors. Regulatory and stem cell-like memory subsets were isolated from only 8 patients and roughly 8 healthy donors, whereas naive and central memory subsets came from all 30 or so donors.

As to this clone: No antigen is known for it. Per-nucleotide qualities are absent, and no much larger clonotype sits a single base away.

The High Capacity cDNA Reverse Transcription Kit was used to reverse transcribe all of the isolated RNA, meaning that expressed TCRB transcripts were what got sequenced. Naive, central memory and regulatory T cell samples underwent deep immunoSEQ sequencing, averaging around 3.6 million total reads per sample. Sorted cells were lysed in RLT buffer and RNA was extracted with DNase-treated RNeasy Micro or Mini kits, depending on cell number. To prevent cross-contamination, each cell subset was processed individually, whereas patient and healthy donor samples were processed jointly. TCRB sequences were amplified from cDNA with the immunoSEQ multiplex PCR, producing 87-bp fragments spanning the CDR3 region. Sequencing of the amplicons was performed on the Illumina HiSeq platform. The study's processing was this. Synthetic template baselines were used to correct PCR bias computationally, reads within Hamming distance 2 were collapsed, and singletons that could not be merged were discarded. Reads were aligned against IMGT so that V, D and J genes, CDR3 length and insertions or deletions at six rearrangement sites could be assigned. Within each subset, clonotype counts were normalized to sorted cell number, after which true diversity and Gini coefficients were computed with the tcR R package. The overlap coefficient, calculated on TCRB nucleotide sequences, was used to quantify repertoire sharing. Out-of-frame TCRB sequences from naive cells were analyzed to stand in for the pre-selection repertoire. The table comes from immuneACCESS by way of TCRdb, which keeps in-frame sequences with V and J called. Part of the clones is missing from these tables; in studies checked, under half for an unresolved V gene and the rest for unknown reasons. V, J and clone size derive from that table, while D and trimming were established from the DNA sequence. In all, the sample holds 400,000 to 500,000 clones, and approximately 14% of those were seen once. The ten largest clones take up around 0.039% of the sample.

Trimming removed 4 bases from V and 6 bases from J, leaving 9 bases between the germline ends. Sequences SGHNT (CDR1) and YYREEE (CDR2) are obtained from the germline V gene (reference sequence). The CDR3 spans 12 residues, from the cysteine through the phenylalanine. Only the CDR3 region is kept as DNA, spanning 36 bases read in frame from base 1. General conclusions and limits of the study: Because small numbers of individuals were included in the HLA sub-analyses, any influence of HLA type on TCRB rearrangement was left unresolved. At VDJ recombination sites, type 1 diabetes patients had fewer insertions and more deleted nucleotides, which implies abnormalities in thymic rearrangement. Because cDNA was sequenced instead of genomic DNA, highly expressing activated cells could be over-represented, though the groups showed no difference in activation or CD3 levels. Naive, central memory and regulatory TCRB repertoires appeared more similar among patients than among healthy donors. PCR might favor shorter templates, but patient and control samples were amplified and corrected together, so any skew would affect both groups equally. Type 1 diabetes patients showed a moderate but significant shortening of TCRB CDR3 length in all four CD4+ subsets.

Each donor gave one peripheral blood draw, about 100 mL on average, collected into heparinised tubes. Naive, central memory, regulatory and stem cell-like memory CD4+ T cells were sorted on a BD FACSAria II using a panel including CD45RO, CCR7, CD25, CD127, CD95 and CD27. Every sorted population had a purity above 95%. Right away, PBMCs were isolated by Lymphoprep density gradient centrifugation and were stained directly, with no culture step. So that batch effects would be minimized, each experiment stained and sorted samples in pairs, pairing one healthy donor with one patient. The chain employs TRBV5-4 and TRBJ2-3; confidence is insufficient to name the D gene. This receptor was obtained from a man in his thirties or forties in good health. The material sequenced was naive CD4+ T cells from blood. What this sample's cell subset or site label stands for: true naive CD4+ T cells. The DNA reads TGTGCCAGCAGCAACCCTGCGGATACGCAGTATTTT. Its coded protein is CASSNPADTQYF.